The 26 T cell receptor beta chains presented below share a single source sample, sequenced in a study of T cell responses to AZD1222 COVID-19 vaccine. Produced via immunoSEQ multiplex PCR; TCRdb's table is partial and in-frame only. The table records roughly 30,000 clones, approximately 80% of them present only once. The material sequenced was peripheral blood, taken 28 days after the second AZD1222 dose. All receptors derive from an adult who received the AZD1222 COVID-19 vaccine.

The chain carries TRBV24-1 and TRBJ2-1, with D tentatively TRBD2 (6 bases). The CDR3 is 13 residues long. V lost 9 bases and J 9 bases, leaving 17 bases between the germline ends. Per the germline V gene, CDR1 is KGHDR and CDR2 is SFDVKD. The CDR3 DNA sequence: TGTGCCACCTCCCACCGGGGGTTTAGTGAGCAGTTCTTC. This gives the protein CATSHRGFSEQFF.

This chain links TRBV7-8 with TRBJ2-2; D not resolved. V lost 8 bases to trimming and J lost 5 bases, with 9 bases between them. The CDR3 is 12 residues long. CDR1 is SGHVS and CDR2 is FQNEAQ in the germline V gene. The CDR3 loop is CASSKVTGELFF. CDR3 bases: TGTGCCAGCTCCAAGGTGACCGGGGAGCTGTTTTTT.

The rearrangement uses TRBV19 and TRBJ1-2, with TRBD1 as a possible D gene (6 bases). With 4 bases removed from V and 5 bases from J, the gap between germline ends came to 17 bases. The CDR3 runs to 15 residues. Germline CDR1 and CDR2: LNHDA and SQIVND (reference sequence). The DNA for the CDR3 is TGTGCCAGTAGTAGGGATCAGACAGGAGGTTATGGCTACACCTTC. It codes for CASSRDQTGGYGYTF.

The chain has TRBV4-1 and TRBJ1-6; D may be TRBD1 (5 bases). CDR1 and CDR2 (germline): MGHRA, YSYEKL. This CDR3 spans 16 amino acids. V dropped 0 bases and J dropped 6 bases, with 12 bases sitting between them. The CDR3 DNA sequence: TGCGCCAGCAGCCAAGATACGACAGCCCCTAATTCACCCCTCCACTTT. This encodes CASSQDTTAPNSPLHF.

CDR3 protein: CASGLVLVLGDRGRSGYTF. The CDR3 DNA sequence: TGTGCTAGTGGTTTGGTACTAGTGTTAGGGGACAGGGGGCGGAGTGGCTACACCTTC. The chain couples TRBV12-5 to TRBJ1-2; 12 bases line up with TRBD1. This CDR3 has 19 residues. V trimming: 0 bases; J trimming: 7 bases; junction bases outside the gene matches: 15. CDR1 is LGHNT, CDR2 FRNRAP, per germline.

The rearrangement uses TRBV29-1 and TRBJ1-2, with D tentatively TRBD1 (5 bases). CDR1 SQVTM and CDR2 ANQGSEA come from the germline V gene. The ends were cut back, 7 bases at V and 12 bases at J, with 18 bases in the middle. The CDR3 length is 11 residues. CDR3 bases: TGCAGCGCCCAAGACAACAGGTTAAACACCTTC. Its protein product is CSAQDNRLNTF.

The chain couples TRBV4-3 to TRBJ2-1; 7 nucleotides agree with TRBD2. This CDR3 has 14 amino acids. J lost 7 bases, V lost 4 bases, and 7 bases had no gene match. From germline, CDR1 is LGHNA and CDR2 YSLEER. The CDR3 coding sequence is TGCGCCAGCAGCCCCGTCGGCGGGAGTAATGAGCAGTTCTTC. Translating it yields CASSPVGGSNEQFF.

The V and J genes are TRBV7-9 and TRBJ1-1; possible D gene TRBD1, 6 bases. The V end lost 1 base, the J end lost 7 bases, and 13 bases lay between the germline ends. Germline V gene lookup returns CDR1 SEHNR and CDR2 FQNEAQ (reference sequence). The CDR3 spans 14 residues. The CDR3 sequence is CASSLVQGGYEAFF. DNA of the CDR3: TGTGCCAGCAGCTTAGTACAGGGTGGCTATGAAGCTTTCTTT.

The chain carries TRBV18 and TRBJ1-1; D remains ambiguous. The CDR3 loop spans 18 amino acids. Germline CDR1 is KGHSH and CDR2 is LQKENI. Trimming pared 6 bases from V and 0 bases from J, leaving 23 bases between. This chain's CDR3 is CASSQIPWAATMNTEAFF. DNA of the CDR3: TGTGCCAGCTCCCAAATCCCTTGGGCAGCGACTATGAACACTGAAGCTTTCTTT.

The chain recombines TRBV5-6 with TRBJ1-6; no firm D call. V lost 2 bases to trimming and J lost 4 bases, with 13 bases between them. Germline CDR1 reads SGHDT; CDR2 reads YYEEEE. The CDR3 consists of 16 residues. DNA of the CDR3: TGTGCCAGCAGCTTCGAGAAATCGGGATATAATTCACCCCTCCACTTT. This codes for CASSFEKSGYNSPLHF.

The chain carries TRBV19 and TRBJ1-1; D possibly corresponds to TRBD1 (6 bases). The length of the CDR3 is 15 residues. Germline-derived CDR1 and CDR2 are LNHDA and SQIVND (reference sequence). Trimming cost V 2 bases and J 3 bases, with 13 bases left between them. This CDR3 reads CASSIMWGADTEAFF. CDR3 bases: TGTGCCAGTAGTATAATGTGGGGGGCGGACACTGAAGCTTTCTTT.

The chain employs TRBV5-4 and TRBJ2-7; 10 positions match TRBD2. CDR3 length: 17 amino acids. V lost 1 base and J lost 4; bases outside the gene matches: 11. Germline assignment: CDR1 SGHNT and CDR2 YYREEE (reference sequence). CDR3 amino acids: CASSLWLAGELWYEQYV. CDR3 bases: TGTGCCAGCAGCTTGTGGCTAGCGGGAGAGTTGTGGTACGAGCAGTACGTC.

By sample share, this clone is medium-sized. The rearrangement links TRBV5-1 to TRBJ2-5, with D unclear. Germline V gene lookup returns CDR1 SGHRS and CDR2 YFSETQ. The V end was cut by 4 bases, the J end by 1 base, with 8 bases between. The CDR3 sequence is 13 residues long. The CDR3 protein is CASSPGFQETQYF. The CDR3 bases are TGCGCCAGCAGCCCGGGTTTCCAAGAGACCCAGTACTTC. Variable domain in full (rest from reference TRBV5-1 and TRBJ2-5): KAGVTQTPRYLIKTRGQQVTLSCSPISGHRSVSWYQQTPGQGLQFLFEYFSETQRNKGNFPGRFSGRQFSNSRSEMNVSTLELGDSALYLCASSPGFQETQYFGPGTRLLVL.

The chain recombines TRBV28 with TRBJ1-5; TRBD1 is a possible D gene (6 bases). V lost 10 bases, J lost 2 bases, and 18 bases lay in between. CDR3 size: 15 residues. Germline CDR1 is MDHEN and CDR2 is SYDVKM. CDR3 DNA sequence: TGTGCCACCAGGGGCCAGGGCGTTGGCAATCAGCCCCAGCATTTT. It yields the protein CATRGQGVGNQPQHF.

The genes are TRBV19 and TRBJ1-5; 12 bases align to TRBD1. V dropped 1 base and J dropped 0; count of bases not matched to a gene: 4. The CDR3 has 18 residues. The V gene's germline CDR1 is LNHDA and CDR2 SQIVND (reference sequence). This CDR3 reads CASSIGRDRGPSNQPQHF. The CDR3, as DNA: TGTGCCAGTAGTATAGGCCGGGACAGGGGGCCTAGCAATCAGCCCCAGCATTTT. Looking up the rest from reference TRBV19 and TRBJ1-5 gives the full variable domain: DGGITQSPKYLFRKEGQNVTLSCEQNLNHDAMYWYRQDPGQGLRLIYYSQIVNDFQKGDIAEGYSVSREKKESFPLTVTSAQKNPTAFYLCASSIGRDRGPSNQPQHFGDGTRLSIL.

This clone was seen a handful of times. This rearrangement joins TRBV5-4 to TRBJ2-3; 9 bases agree with TRBD2. V trimming: 5 bases; J trimming: 4 bases; junction bases outside the gene matches: 8. This CDR3 has 15 residues. CDR1 and CDR2 from the germline V gene are SGHNT and YYREEE (reference sequence). In DNA form, the CDR3 reads TGTGCCAGCAGTCCGGCGGGGGGGGCCCCAGATACGCAGTATTTT. It encodes CASSPAGGAPDTQYF.

V usage is TRBV3-1 (or the pseudogene TRBV3-2) and J usage is TRBJ2-3; the D call may be TRBD1 or TRBD2 (6 bases each). Trimming cost V 4 bases and J 8 bases, with 22 bases left between them. The CDR3 runs 16 residues. Germline V gene lookup returns CDR1 LGHDT and CDR2 YNNKEL (reference sequence). CDR3 protein: CASSRTGTPAQGTQYF. CDR3 DNA: TGTGCCAGCAGCCGTACCGGGACTCCCGCACAGGGTACGCAGTATTTT.

The chain links TRBV5-5 to TRBJ2-6; a weak D match, TRBD1 (5 bases). Germline assignment: CDR1 SGHKS and CDR2 YYEKEE (reference sequence). V lost 2 bases to trimming and J lost 4 bases, with 19 bases between them. This CDR3 has 18 amino acids. The DNA for the CDR3 is TGTGCCAGCAGCTTAGATTTAGGGGTTCGTGCCGGGGCCAACGTCCTGACTTTC. It is translated as CASSLDLGVRAGANVLTF.

The gene calls are TRBV27 and TRBJ1-2; the D is unclear. Trimming stripped 5 bases from V and 0 bases from J, with 7 bases between. Germline V gene lookup returns CDR1 MNHEY and CDR2 SMNVEV (reference sequence). This CDR3 is 13 amino acids long. The CDR3 DNA reads as TGTGCCAGCAGTCCACAAGCTAACTATGGCTACACCTTC. Its protein product is CASSPQANYGYTF.

This rearrangement joins TRBV11-2 to TRBJ1-2; TRBD1 matches at 9 bases. The V gene end was trimmed by 0 bases and the J gene end by 3 bases; junction bases not matched to a gene: 14. The CDR3 covers 19 residues. Germline V lookup: CDR1 SGHAT, CDR2 FQNNGV. The CDR3 loop is CASSLEIIRQTGGHYGYTF. The CDR3 region has the DNA TGTGCCAGCAGCTTAGAGATTATACGTCAGACAGGGGGTCACTATGGCTACACCTTC.

This chain links TRBV5-1 with TRBJ1-1, with unresolved D. The CDR3 extends over 15 amino acids. Trimming took off 0 bases at V and 0 bases at J, with 9 bases between the two ends. Germline CDR1 reads SGHRS; CDR2 reads YFSETQ. CDR3 protein: CASSLGAGMNTEAFF. The CDR3 coding sequence is TGCGCCAGCAGCTTGGGTGCAGGCATGAACACTGAAGCTTTCTTT.

The rearrangement joins TRBV18 to TRBJ1-3; D gene ambiguous. CDR1 is KGHSH, CDR2 LQKENI, per germline. The CDR3 loop spans 13 amino acids. The V end was cut by 2 bases, the J end by 0 bases, with 2 bases between. The CDR3 region is CASSPTSGNTIYF. CDR3 nucleotides: TGTGCCAGCTCACCAACCTCTGGAAACACCATATATTTT.

Written as DNA, the CDR3 is TGTGCCAGCAGCCAAGATGTTTGGCACTACACTGAAGCTTTCTTT. This sequence encodes CASSQDVWHYTEAFF. V is TRBV3-1 (or the pseudogene TRBV3-2) and J is TRBJ1-1; no reliable D call. The V and J ends lost 0 bases and 3 bases respectively, with 11 bases between them. Per germline, CDR1 LGHDT and CDR2 YNNKEL (reference sequence). This CDR3 is built from 15 residues.

The gene calls are TRBV4-3 and TRBJ2-2, with 8 bases identical to TRBD1. J was trimmed by 6 bases and V by 0 bases; bases with no gene match: 9. Germline CDR1 is LGHNA and CDR2 is YSLEER. The CDR3 consists of 17 residues. DNA for the CDR3: TGCGCCAGCAGCCAAGACCTTCAGGGGGCGACGGCCGGGGAGCTGTTTTTT. Its translation: CASSQDLQGATAGELFF.

The V and J genes are TRBV24-1 and TRBJ2-5, with D tentatively TRBD2 (6 bases). The V and J ends lost 2 bases and 5 bases respectively, with 14 bases between them. Germline values: CDR1 KGHDR, CDR2 SFDVKD. The CDR3 extends over 15 amino acids. The CDR3 sequence: CATSDSRETSETQYF. CDR3 coding DNA: TGTGCCACCAGTGATTCGCGGGAAACTAGCGAGACCCAGTACTTC.

The DNA of the CDR3 is TGTGCCAGTAGAGGGACAGCTCATAACATGGCCTACGAGCAGTACTTC. Protein: CASRGTAHNMAYEQYF. J is TRBJ2-7 and V is TRBV19; 7 nucleotides match TRBD1. V gave up 6 bases and J gave up 2 bases; unmatched junction bases: 13. The CDR3 is made up of 16 amino acids. Germline CDR1 LNHDA, CDR2 SQIVND (reference sequence).